The clone carrying this T cell receptor beta chain was recorded only once. PCR amplification relied on 60 Vbeta primers (plus 13 Jbeta primers). Clones were read by immunoSEQ multiplex PCR, and TCRdb kept only the in-frame ones, dropping some. This repertoire shows about 160,000 clones, approximately 72% found once; its top ten account for 1.4% to 1.5%. This CDR3 region has 18 residues. Germline V CDR1 and CDR2: MGHRA, YSYEKL. V was pared by 1 base and J by 5 bases, with 15 bases of the junction left unmatched. This sample stems from a study of cytomegalovirus exposure and HLA in healthy donors. The TCR originated in a man aged 50 to 60 in good health and CMV-seronegative. The specimen was PBMCs. This chain links TRBV4-1 with TRBJ2-5; 8 bases are a match to TRBD2. For the CDR3, the DNA is TGCGCCAGCAGCCAAGCCTCGGGGACTAGGGGGATTTTGGAGACCCAGTACTTC. It is translated as CASSQASGTRGILETQYF.